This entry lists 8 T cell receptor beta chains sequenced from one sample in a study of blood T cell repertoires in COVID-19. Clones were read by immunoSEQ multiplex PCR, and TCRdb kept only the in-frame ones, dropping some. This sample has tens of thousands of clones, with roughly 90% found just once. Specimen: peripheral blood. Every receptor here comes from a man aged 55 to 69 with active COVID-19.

The CDR3 loop reads CASSPTGDTEAFF. CDR3 sequence (DNA): TGTGCCAGCAGCCCCACAGGGGACACTGAAGCTTTCTTT. The V and J genes are TRBV7-2 and TRBJ1-1, with TRBD1 matching 7 bases. The CDR3 contains 13 residues. Trimming removed 5 bases from V and 3 bases from J; junction bases left unmatched: 3. In germline, CDR1 is SGHTA, CDR2 FQGNSA.

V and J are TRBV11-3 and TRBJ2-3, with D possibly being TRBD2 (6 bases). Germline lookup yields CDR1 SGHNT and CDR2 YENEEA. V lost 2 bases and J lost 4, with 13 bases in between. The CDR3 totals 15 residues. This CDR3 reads CASSLSGRWADTQYF. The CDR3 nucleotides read TGTGCCAGCAGCTTATCGGGGAGGTGGGCAGATACGCAGTATTTT.

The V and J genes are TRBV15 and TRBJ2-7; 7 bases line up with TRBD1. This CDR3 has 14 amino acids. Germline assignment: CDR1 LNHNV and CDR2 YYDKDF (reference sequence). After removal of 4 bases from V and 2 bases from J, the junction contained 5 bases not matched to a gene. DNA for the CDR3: TGTGCCACCAGCACCAGGGGACAGCCCTACGAGCAGTACTTC. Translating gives CATSTRGQPYEQYF.

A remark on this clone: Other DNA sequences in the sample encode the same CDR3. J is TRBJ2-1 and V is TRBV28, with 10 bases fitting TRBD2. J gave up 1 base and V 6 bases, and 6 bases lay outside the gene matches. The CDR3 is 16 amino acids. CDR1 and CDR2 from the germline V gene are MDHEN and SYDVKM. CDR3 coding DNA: TGTGCCAGCAGACCCGGACTAGCGGAGTCCTACAATGAGCAGTTCTTC. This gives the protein CASRPGLAESYNEQFF.

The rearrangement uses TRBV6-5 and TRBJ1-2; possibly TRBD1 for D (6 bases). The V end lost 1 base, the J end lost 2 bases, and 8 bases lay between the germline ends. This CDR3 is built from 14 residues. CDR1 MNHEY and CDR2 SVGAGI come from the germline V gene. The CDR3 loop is CASSYFQGNYGYTF. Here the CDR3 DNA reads TGTGCCAGCAGTTACTTTCAGGGGAACTATGGCTACACCTTC.

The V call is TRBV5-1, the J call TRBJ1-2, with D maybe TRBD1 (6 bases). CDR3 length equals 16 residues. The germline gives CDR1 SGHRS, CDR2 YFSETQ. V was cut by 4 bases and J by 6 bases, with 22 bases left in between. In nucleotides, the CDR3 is TGCGCCAGCAGCGGACTCGGTTTTGGACAGCCGGATGGCTACACCTTC. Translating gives CASSGLGFGQPDGYTF. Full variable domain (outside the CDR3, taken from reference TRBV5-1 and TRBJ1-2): KAGVTQTPRYLIKTRGQQVTLSCSPISGHRSVSWYQQTPGQGLQFLFEYFSETQRNKGNFPGRFSGRQFSNSRSEMNVSTLELGDSALYLCASSGLGFGQPDGYTFGSGTRLTVV.

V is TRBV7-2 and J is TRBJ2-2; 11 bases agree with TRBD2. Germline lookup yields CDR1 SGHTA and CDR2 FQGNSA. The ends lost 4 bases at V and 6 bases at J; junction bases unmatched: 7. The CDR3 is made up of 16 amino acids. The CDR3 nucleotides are TGTGCCAGCAGCTCCCTAGCGGGAGGAGGTTCCGGGGAGCTGTTTTTT. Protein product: CASSSLAGGGSGELFF. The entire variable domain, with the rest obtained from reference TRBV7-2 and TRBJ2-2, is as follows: GAGVSQSPSNKVTEKGKDVELRCDPISGHTALYWYRQSLGQGLEFLIYFQGNSAPDKSGLPSDRFSAERTGGSVSTLTIQRTQQEDSAVYLCASSSLAGGGSGELFFGEGSRLTVL.

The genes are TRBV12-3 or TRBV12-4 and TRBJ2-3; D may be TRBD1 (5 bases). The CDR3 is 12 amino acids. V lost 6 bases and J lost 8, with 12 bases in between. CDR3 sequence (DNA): TGTGCCAGCAGCACAGGTGTAATTACGCAGTATTTT. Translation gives CASSTGVITQYF.